A single sample gave rise to the 16 T cell receptor beta chains below, sequenced in a study of T-cell memory formation after mild COVID-19. TCRdb re-called the 5' RACE reads through MiXCR, storing one row per CDR3 protein. The sample lists 250,000 to 300,000 distinct CDR3 sequences; around 16% were seen once. The source material was PBMCs or a T cell subset sorted from them (not recorded which). The receptors originated from a man aged 18-30 years who had mild COVID-19 (a few samples of this study predate the infection). Cell type and time point are not known.

This clonotype has more than one count but fewer than ten. The gene calls are TRBV5-1 and TRBJ2-7; TRBD2 aligns across 12 bases. Germline CDR1 SGHRS, CDR2 YFSETQ. V lost 4 bases and J lost 4; bases outside the gene matches: 6. The CDR3 sequence is 15 residues long. The CDR3 spells CASSVTSGGQYEQYF. As DNA, the CDR3 is TGCGCCAGCAGCGTGACTAGCGGGGGCCAGTACGAGCAGTACTTC.

This clonotype was seen more than once but under ten times. The rearrangement joins TRBV28 to TRBJ2-7; D is unclear. This CDR3 has 15 residues. The V gene's germline CDR1 is MDHEN and CDR2 SYDVKM. This chain's CDR3 is CASSLTGALKFSHDV. The CDR3 DNA sequence: TGTGCCAGCAGTTTGACTGGCGCACTAAAATTCTCCCACGACGTC.

This chain joins TRBV29-1 and TRBJ2-3; perhaps TRBD2 as D (7 bases). Per the germline V gene, CDR1 is SQVTM and CDR2 is ANQGSEA. The V gene lost 5 bases and the J gene lost 0 bases, with 15 bases spanning the gap. CDR3 size: 15 residues. The CDR3 region has the DNA TGCAGCGTTAATGCTGGGGGGGCGAGCACAGATACGCAGTATTTT. It codes for CSVNAGGASTDTQYF.

The table lists this clonotype with a few counts. This rearrangement joins TRBV5-5 to TRBJ2-3; D is ambiguous. V lost 4 bases and J lost 4, with 10 bases in between. The CDR3 sequence is 13 residues long. Per the germline V gene, CDR1 is SGHKS and CDR2 is YYEKEE (reference sequence). The CDR3 sequence: CASSLFRADTQYF. CDR3 nucleotide sequence: TGTGCCAGCAGCCTTTTTAGGGCAGATACGCAGTATTTT.

The chain carries TRBV24-1 and TRBJ2-3; a possible D gene is TRBD1 (5 bases). Germline loops: CDR1 KGHDR, CDR2 SFDVKD. The CDR3 extends over 14 amino acids. Trimming removed 9 bases from V and 0 bases from J, with 12 bases in between. In nucleotides, the CDR3 is TGTGCCACCGCACGGACAAAAAGCACAGATACGCAGTATTTT. Protein sequence: CATARTKSTDTQYF.

The chain has TRBV12-3 or TRBV12-4 and TRBJ2-7, with D possibly being TRBD2 (6 bases). V lost 3 bases and J 3 bases, leaving 12 bases between the germline ends. The CDR3 spans 14 residues. The CDR3 bases are TGTGCCAGCAGTTTGAGCGGGTCGGACTACGAGCAGTACTTC. Protein product: CASSLSGSDYEQYF.

The rearrangement links TRBV6-1 to TRBJ2-2; D perhaps matches TRBD2 (6 bases). CDR1 is MNHNS and CDR2 is SASEGT in the germline V gene. The CDR3 covers 13 residues. The germline V and J ends were trimmed by 11 bases and 4 bases, with 14 bases remaining between them. In DNA, the CDR3 is TGTGCCTTTCGGGGTAGCGGCACCGGGGAGCTGTTTTTT. It specifies CAFRGSGTGELFF.

This clonotype showed up just a few times. This rearrangement joins TRBV7-2 to TRBJ1-5; D call uncertain. Trimming removed 5 bases from V and 9 bases from J, with 17 bases in between. Germline loops: CDR1 SGHTA, CDR2 FQGNSA. This CDR3 spans 14 amino acids. The CDR3 sequence: CASSARAHFWPQHF. The DNA for the CDR3 is TGTGCCAGCAGCGCCCGGGCCCACTTCTGGCCCCAGCATTTT.

This chain links TRBV4-1 with TRBJ1-5, with a tentative D call TRBD1 (5 bases). There are 14 residues in the CDR3. V was shortened by 1 base and J by 9 bases, with 13 bases between the two germline ends. Germline CDR1 is MGHRA and CDR2 is YSYEKL. The CDR3 reads CASSQATGAGPQHF. Written as DNA, the CDR3 is TGCGCCAGCAGCCAAGCTACAGGAGCGGGGCCCCAGCATTTT.

This clonotype has just a few counts. This rearrangement joins TRBV20-1 to TRBJ2-7; TRBD1 matches at 9 bases. The CDR3 has 15 residues. The germline V gene has CDR1 DFQATT and CDR2 SNEGSKA (reference sequence). With 3 bases clipped from V and 4 bases from J, the junction kept 10 bases outside the gene matches. CDR3: CSASWFGTGTYEQYV. The DNA for the CDR3 is TGCAGTGCTAGTTGGTTCGGGACAGGGACTTACGAGCAGTACGTC.

This clonotype was observed a few times. V usage is TRBV2 and J usage is TRBJ2-3; 9 nucleotides match TRBD2. V lost 4 bases and J lost 0; bases outside the gene matches: 8. Germline V lookup: CDR1 SNHLY, CDR2 FYNNEI. The CDR3 totals 17 residues. The CDR3 is CASSGVRGGASTDTQYF. Here the CDR3 DNA reads TGTGCCAGCAGTGGCGTGCGCGGGGGGGCTAGCACAGATACGCAGTATTTT. Full variable domain (outside the CDR3, taken from reference TRBV2 and TRBJ2-3): EPEVTQTPSHQVTQMGQEVILRCVPISNHLYFYWYRQILGQKVEFLVSFYNNEISEKSEIFDDQFSVERPDGSNFTLKIRSTKLEDSAMYFCASSGVRGGASTDTQYFGPGTRLTVL.

The V and J genes are TRBV6-5 and TRBJ1-1; D remains ambiguous. Germline CDR1 MNHEY, CDR2 SVGAGI. Trimming took off 1 base at V and 0 bases at J, with 9 bases between the two ends. The CDR3 runs 15 residues. The CDR3 spells CASSYWAQLNTEAFF. DNA of the CDR3: TGTGCCAGCAGTTACTGGGCGCAGTTGAACACTGAAGCTTTCTTT.

This chain joins TRBV5-6 and TRBJ2-7; D is ambiguous. CDR1 SGHDT and CDR2 YYEEEE come from the germline V gene. This CDR3 comprises 14 residues. Trimming removed 4 bases at V and 4 bases at J, with 15 bases between. CDR3: CASSPSSAAYEQYF. The DNA of the CDR3 is TGTGCCAGCAGCCCCAGTTCTGCAGCGTACGAGCAGTACTTC.

This clonotype was counted at least ten times. The chain combines TRBV4-3 with TRBJ1-6; D unresolved. The CDR3 loop spans 14 amino acids. The V end was cut by 0 bases, the J end by 12 bases, with 12 bases between. Germline V lookup: CDR1 LGHNA, CDR2 YSLEER. This chain's CDR3 is CASSQEGVSRPLHF. The DNA of the CDR3 is TGCGCCAGCAGCCAAGAGGGCGTTTCGAGACCCCTCCACTTT.

V usage is TRBV5-1 and J usage is TRBJ1-2; TRBD1 might be the D (5 bases). Germline V gene sequence: CDR1 SGHRS, CDR2 YFSETQ. Deletions cut 4 bases from V and 6 bases from J, with 16 bases between. The CDR3 is made up of 14 amino acids. CDR3 amino acids: CASSLIRGENGYTF. CDR3 nucleotides: TGCGCCAGCAGCCTGATTCGAGGGGAGAATGGCTACACCTTC.

This clonotype has just a few counts. V usage is TRBV5-1 and J usage is TRBJ2-2, with D unclear. The length of the CDR3 is 13 residues. Germline V CDR1 and CDR2: SGHRS, YFSETQ. Trimming cost V 0 bases and J 5 bases, with 5 bases left between them. In DNA, the CDR3 is TGCGCCAGCAGCTTGGTACAGACCGGGGAGCTGTTTTTT. The encoded protein is CASSLVQTGELFF.